The source of this T cell receptor beta chain is a study of read filtering for tumor transcriptome and immune sequencing. Looking at the study overall: RNA-seq yielded only roughly 80 to 1,300 TCR reads, IR-seq about 4.05 to 10.27 million.

CDR3 length equals 13 residues. V was cut by 5 bases and J by 10 bases, with 15 bases left in between. The library was built from 400 ng RNA with molecular barcoded adaptors for alpha/delta and beta/gamma chains. TCRdb called the reads again in MiXCR, with one record for every CDR3 protein. The sample holds more than 70,000 distinct CDR3 sequences; around a fifth are singletons and the top ten take roughly an eighth. This clonotype appeared many times. Its antigen is as yet unknown. Whole-study results and caveats: Approximately 87% of IR-seq clonotypes had a single read, yet these held 3% to 4% of reads.

The origin of this receptor is a donor aged 40 or over with multiple myeloma. The chain is built from TRBV12-3 or TRBV12-4 and TRBJ2-1; no clear D gene. The specimen sequenced was a population of CD138-negative cells sorted from bone marrow. CDR3 residues: CASSGARRGEQFF. The CDR3 DNA sequence: TGTGCCAGCAGTGGAGCTCGGCGCGGAGAGCAGTTCTTC.